These 25 T cell receptor beta chains were all obtained from the same sample, sequenced in a study of blood T cell repertoires in COVID-19. Profiling relied on immunoSEQ multiplex PCR, and the TCRdb table lists in-frame clones only, not all of them. The sample records more than 95,000 clones, approximately 84% being singletons. The specimen was peripheral blood. The receptors come from a man aged 65-85 years with active or convalescent COVID-19.

The J gene is TRBJ2-2, the V gene TRBV27; possible D gene TRBD1, 6 bases. V dropped 1 base and J dropped 5 bases, with 20 bases sitting between them. Germline V gene data show CDR1 as MNHEY and CDR2 as SMNVEV (reference sequence). CDR3 length: 18 residues. Here the CDR3 reads CASSLWGRVARGTGELFF. The DNA for the CDR3 is TGTGCCAGCAGTTTATGGGGTAGGGTCGCCAGGGGTACCGGGGAGCTGTTTTTT.

The genes are TRBV5-5 and TRBJ1-2; TRBD1 is a possible D gene (5 bases). The CDR3 loop spans 15 amino acids. In germline, CDR1 is SGHKS, CDR2 YYEKEE (reference sequence). Trimming stripped 0 bases from V and 5 bases from J, with 14 bases between. The CDR3 region has the DNA TGTGCCAGCAGCTTGGGCCAGGGAATGGGATATGGCTACACCTTC. This translates into CASSLGQGMGYGYTF.

This clone was observed a single time. This chain uses TRBV3-1 (or the pseudogene TRBV3-2) with TRBJ1-1; 11 nucleotides line up with TRBD1. Germline V gene sequence: CDR1 LGHDT, CDR2 YNNKEL (reference sequence). The V gene end was trimmed by 3 bases and the J gene end by 3 bases; junction bases not matched to a gene: 0. The CDR3 runs 14 residues. DNA of the CDR3: TGTGCCAGCAGCCAGGACAGGGGGCACACTGAAGCTTTCTTT. This gives the protein CASSQDRGHTEAFF.

V is TRBV27 and J is TRBJ1-5; 7 positions match TRBD1. CDR1 and CDR2 from the germline V gene are MNHEY and SMNVEV (reference sequence). The CDR3 totals 16 residues. After removal of 6 bases from V and 9 bases from J, the junction contained 17 bases not matched to a gene. CDR3 sequence reads: CASSPLGQARIRPQHF. CDR3 bases: TGTGCCAGCAGCCCGCTTGGACAGGCACGGATTAGGCCCCAGCATTTT.

V gene TRBV28 combines with J gene TRBJ2-7; 7 nucleotides agree with TRBD1. The length of the CDR3 is 18 residues. Germline values: CDR1 MDHEN, CDR2 SYDVKM. V was clipped by 7 bases and J by 0 bases; unmatched bases: 18. The CDR3 loop is CASIPAPGRTGNSYEQYF. DNA of the CDR3: TGTGCCAGCATCCCAGCCCCGGGTCGGACAGGTAACTCCTACGAGCAGTACTTC.

V usage is TRBV30 and J usage is TRBJ2-7; 7 bases line up with TRBD1. The V and J ends lost 5 bases and 0 bases, in that order; junction bases with no gene match: 7. CDR1 is GTSNPN, CDR2 SVGIG, per germline (reference sequence). The CDR3 covers 14 residues. CDR3: CAWAEGALSYEQYF. CDR3 in DNA: TGTGCCTGGGCCGAGGGGGCCCTCTCCTACGAGCAGTACTTC.

The rearrangement uses TRBV30 and TRBJ1-2, with D perhaps TRBD1 (5 bases). Trimming took off 7 bases at V and 7 bases at J, with 13 bases between the two ends. The CDR3 spans 11 residues. The germline V gene has CDR1 GTSNPN and CDR2 SVGIG (reference sequence). CDR3 amino acids: CASTQGFGYTF. For the CDR3, the DNA is TGTGCCTCAACTCAGGGATTTGGCTACACCTTC. The full variable domain, its missing parts supplied by reference TRBV30 and TRBJ1-2, is SQTIHQWPATLVQPVGSPLSLECTVEGTSNPNLYWYRQAAGRGLQLLFYSVGIGQISSEVPQNLSASRPQDRQFILSSKKLLLSDSGFYLCASTQGFGYTFGSGTRLTVV.

The CDR3 region has the DNA TGTGCCAGCAGCTTAAGCGGGGTTAACACAGATACGCAGTATTTT. It yields the protein CASSLSGVNTDTQYF. This chain joins TRBV7-2 and TRBJ2-3; 7 bases fit TRBD2. The CDR3 has 15 residues. The germline V gene has CDR1 SGHTA and CDR2 FQGNSA. The junction had 4 bases not matched to a gene; V was cut back by 2 bases and J by 2 bases.

The sample holds one count of this clone. The rearrangement joins TRBV6-5 to TRBJ2-1; D ambiguous. Between the trimmed V and J ends, which lost 8 bases and 1 base, there was a span of 9 bases. There are 13 residues in the CDR3. The germline gives CDR1 MNHEY, CDR2 SVGAGI. This chain's CDR3 is CASLRGSYNEQFF. The CDR3 DNA sequence: TGTGCCAGCCTTAGAGGATCCTACAATGAGCAGTTCTTC.

V is TRBV3-1 (or the pseudogene TRBV3-2) and J is TRBJ2-7, with a weak D call TRBD2 (6 bases). V shed 4 bases and J shed 9 bases, with 16 bases lying between them. The CDR3 totals 13 residues. Germline loops: CDR1 LGHDT, CDR2 YNNKEL (reference sequence). The chain's CDR3 is CASSPRAGGGQYF. The CDR3 DNA follows: TGTGCCAGCAGCCCCCGGGCCGGGGGTGGGCAGTACTTC.

This chain links TRBV7-9 with TRBJ1-3, with 8 bases matching TRBD1. Germline V lookup: CDR1 SEHNR, CDR2 FQNEAQ (reference sequence). V shed 1 base, J shed 3 bases, and the junction held 2 bases outside the gene matches. The CDR3 covers 15 residues. Here the CDR3 DNA reads TGTGCCAGCAGCTTAGGCAGGGGGCATGGAAACACCATATATTTT. Amino acid sequence: CASSLGRGHGNTIYF.

The chain joins TRBV5-1 to TRBJ2-7; TRBD1 agrees at 12 bases. J was trimmed by 6 bases and V by 4 bases; bases with no gene match: 8. Germline V lookup: CDR1 SGHRS, CDR2 YFSETQ. The CDR3 consists of 15 residues. CDR3 nucleotides: TGCGCCAGCAGCCCGTCCGGGACAGGGGGCACCGAGCAGTACTTC. Its protein product is CASSPSGTGGTEQYF. Complete variable domain (other parts from reference TRBV5-1 and TRBJ2-7): KAGVTQTPRYLIKTRGQQVTLSCSPISGHRSVSWYQQTPGQGLQFLFEYFSETQRNKGNFPGRFSGRQFSNSRSEMNVSTLELGDSALYLCASSPSGTGGTEQYFGPGTRLTVT.

The gene calls are TRBV27 and TRBJ1-6, with a tentative D call TRBD1 (6 bases). CDR3 size: 15 residues. Trimming removed 3 bases at V and 4 bases at J, with 10 bases between. The germline V gene encodes CDR1 MNHEY and CDR2 SMNVEV (reference sequence). The CDR3 DNA reads as TGTGCCAGCAGTTTTGGACAGCTATATAATTCACCCCTCCACTTT. Protein sequence: CASSFGQLYNSPLHF.

In DNA form, the CDR3 reads TGCGCCAGCAGCTTAGTCACTTTGAACACTGAAGCTTTCTTT. Translation: CASSLVTLNTEAFF. This chain joins TRBV5-1 and TRBJ1-1; D unresolved. V lost 2 bases and J lost 0, with 8 bases in between. This CDR3 spans 14 amino acids. From germline, CDR1 is SGHRS and CDR2 YFSETQ.

The J gene is TRBJ1-2, the V gene TRBV5-1; 8 bases line up with TRBD1. Germline trimming cut 3 bases from V and 1 base from J; bases unmatched to any gene: 5. CDR3 length equals 15 residues. The V gene's germline CDR1 is SGHRS and CDR2 YFSETQ. The CDR3 DNA follows: TGCGCCAGCAGCTACGGACAGGGCGGTAACTATGGCTACACCTTC. As protein: CASSYGQGGNYGYTF. Using reference TRBV5-1 and TRBJ1-2 for the parts outside the CDR3, the full variable domain is KAGVTQTPRYLIKTRGQQVTLSCSPISGHRSVSWYQQTPGQGLQFLFEYFSETQRNKGNFPGRFSGRQFSNSRSEMNVSTLELGDSALYLCASSYGQGGNYGYTFGSGTRLTVV.

The rearrangement uses TRBV28 and TRBJ1-2; D not resolved. CDR1 MDHEN and CDR2 SYDVKM come from the germline V gene. The CDR3 sequence is 13 residues long. V shed 8 bases and J shed 5 bases, with 15 bases lying between them. CDR3 residues: CASRGGSNYGYTF. Here the CDR3 DNA reads TGTGCCAGCCGCGGAGGATCCAATTATGGCTACACCTTC.

The chain uses TRBV15 and TRBJ2-3, with 12 bases identical to TRBD2. V gave up 3 bases and J gave up 4 bases; unmatched junction bases: 8. The CDR3 extends over 17 amino acids. CDR1 is LNHNV and CDR2 is YYDKDF in the germline V gene (reference sequence). CDR3 region: CATSSGGLAGRSDTQYF. The CDR3 DNA reads as TGTGCCACCAGCAGCGGGGGACTAGCGGGTAGATCAGATACGCAGTATTTT.

This chain connects TRBV5-5 to TRBJ1-2, with 8 nucleotides matching TRBD1. Germline trimming cut 2 bases from V and 9 bases from J; bases unmatched to any gene: 9. CDR3 length: 14 residues. Germline values: CDR1 SGHKS, CDR2 YYEKEE (reference sequence). CDR3 nucleotide sequence: TGTGCCAGCAGCTTTAGGACAGGGAGGATTAGCTACACCTTC. Translated, it gives CASSFRTGRISYTF.

The rearrangement joins TRBV9 to TRBJ2-1; D perhaps matches TRBD2 (7 bases). Germline V gene lookup returns CDR1 SGDLS and CDR2 YYNGEE. CDR3 length equals 15 residues. V was pared by 4 bases and J by 0 bases, with 11 bases between. The CDR3 spells CASSSGGSSYNEQFF. CDR3 bases: TGTGCCAGCAGCTCGGGGGGCAGCTCCTACAATGAGCAGTTCTTC.

The V and J genes are TRBV15 and TRBJ2-1; D not resolved. V dropped 1 base and J dropped 0 bases, with 7 bases sitting between them. The CDR3 runs 15 residues. CDR1 is LNHNV and CDR2 is YYDKDF in the germline V gene (reference sequence). The CDR3 region has the DNA TGTGCCACCAGCAGAGGGGCTCCCTCCTACAATGAGCAGTTCTTC. It codes for CATSRGAPSYNEQFF.

This sequence joins TRBV28 and TRBJ2-7; possible D gene TRBD1, 6 bases. Germline assignment: CDR1 MDHEN and CDR2 SYDVKM. The CDR3 has 14 amino acids. Trimming shortened V by 6 bases and J by 3 bases, and 15 bases separated the two germline ends. DNA for the CDR3: TGTGCCAGCAGAACAGGAGGACAGAACTACGAGCAGTACTTC. Translated: CASRTGGQNYEQYF.

This clone has only one observation. The chain has TRBV19 and TRBJ1-2; 9 nucleotides line up with TRBD1. The germline V gene encodes CDR1 LNHDA and CDR2 SQIVND (reference sequence). The CDR3 is 14 amino acids. The trim removed 3 bases at V and 8 bases at J, leaving 7 bases unmatched. In DNA, the CDR3 is TGTGCCAGTAGTATGGTACAGGGGGCTGGGGGCTACACCTTC. This codes for CASSMVQGAGGYTF.

The gene calls are TRBV5-4 and TRBJ2-2, with D possibly TRBD1 on 5 matching bases. V dropped 4 bases and J dropped 5 bases, with 12 bases sitting between them. This CDR3 contains 14 residues. CDR1 is SGHNT and CDR2 is YYREEE in the germline V gene (reference sequence). The CDR3 region is CASSTTGGTGELFF. CDR3 coding DNA: TGTGCCAGCAGCACAACAGGCGGAACCGGGGAGCTGTTTTTT.

The chain combines TRBV11-2 with TRBJ2-7, with TRBD2 matching 10 bases. With 1 base clipped from V and 2 bases from J, the junction kept 2 bases outside the gene matches. Germline lookup yields CDR1 SGHAT and CDR2 FQNNGV. This CDR3 contains 15 residues. CDR3 protein: CASSLGTSGTYEQYF. The CDR3, as DNA: TGTGCCAGCAGCTTAGGGACTAGCGGAACCTACGAGCAGTACTTC.

Remarks on this clone: Germline is not matched at one junction end, which may reflect a read error. V is TRBV4-2 and J is TRBJ1-3, with D perhaps TRBD1 (5 bases). Per the germline V gene, CDR1 is LGHNA and CDR2 is YNFKEQ. The length of the CDR3 is 16 residues. CDR3 loop: CASGQGLQTGGNTIYF. As DNA, the CDR3 is TGTGCCAGCGGCCAAGGGCTACAAACAGGTGGAAACACCATATATTTT.